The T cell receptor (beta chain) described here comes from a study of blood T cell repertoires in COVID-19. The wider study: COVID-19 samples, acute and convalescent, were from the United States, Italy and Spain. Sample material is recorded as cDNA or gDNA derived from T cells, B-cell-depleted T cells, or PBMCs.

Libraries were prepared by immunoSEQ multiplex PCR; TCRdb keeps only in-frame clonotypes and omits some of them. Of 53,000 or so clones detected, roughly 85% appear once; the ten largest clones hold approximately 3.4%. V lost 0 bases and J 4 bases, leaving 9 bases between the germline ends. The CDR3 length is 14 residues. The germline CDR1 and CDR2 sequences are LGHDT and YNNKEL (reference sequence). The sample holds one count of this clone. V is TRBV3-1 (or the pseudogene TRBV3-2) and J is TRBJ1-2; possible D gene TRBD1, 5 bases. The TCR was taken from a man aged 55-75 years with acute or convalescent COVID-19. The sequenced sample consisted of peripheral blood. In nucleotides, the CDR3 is TGTGCCAGCAGCCAAGATACAGGTGCCTATGGCTACACCTTC. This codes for CASSQDTGAYGYTF.